Following are 18 T cell receptor beta chains from one sample sequenced in a study of shared clonotypes between healthy human individuals. CD45RO-negative, CCR7-selected cells formed the naive CD8 fraction, which excluded terminally differentiated effector memory CD45RA+ cells. Using immunoSEQ multiplex PCR, the repertoire was profiled, and TCRdb retains in-frame clones only, with some absent. This sample yields about 2 million clones, of which about 95% are seen a single time; 1% to 1.5% belongs to the top ten. Sequenced input: naive CD8+ T cells sorted from blood. These receptor sequences come from a man younger than 30 in good health.

Written as DNA, the CDR3 is TGTGCCAGCATCTACAGGGTGAGCACAGATACGCAGTATTTT. This encodes CASIYRVSTDTQYF. The chain recombines TRBV6-1 with TRBJ2-3, with D possibly TRBD1 on 6 matching bases. The CDR3 spans 14 residues. V lost 7 bases and J 0 bases, leaving 11 bases between the germline ends. From germline, CDR1 is MNHNS and CDR2 SASEGT.

The chain employs TRBV7-6 and TRBJ2-2; D gene ambiguous. Trimming left V 5 bases short and J 7 bases short, with 14 bases between. The germline V gene has CDR1 SGHVS and CDR2 FNYEAQ. The CDR3 has 14 amino acids. The CDR3 loop is CASSHDLFDGELFF. The DNA of the CDR3 is TGTGCCAGCAGCCACGATCTGTTCGACGGGGAGCTGTTTTTT.

The J gene is TRBJ2-7, the V gene TRBV29-1, with D unclear. In germline, CDR1 is SQVTM, CDR2 ANQGSEA. V was cut by 7 bases and J by 4 bases, with 11 bases left in between. The CDR3 is 11 amino acids. CDR3 in DNA: TGCAGCGGACTGGTAGGGTACGAGCAGTACTTC. Amino acids: CSGLVGYEQYF.

In DNA form, the CDR3 reads TGCGCCAGCAGCCAAGATAGGGGGACTAGCGGGGATGAGCAGTTCTTC. It translates to CASSQDRGTSGDEQFF. This chain connects TRBV4-3 to TRBJ2-1; 13 bases agree with TRBD2. CDR1 is LGHNA, CDR2 YSLEER, per germline. This CDR3 region has 16 residues. V gave up 0 bases and J gave up 8 bases; unmatched junction bases: 4.

V is TRBV4-1 and J is TRBJ1-5; 7 bases agree with TRBD1. V trimming: 2 bases; J trimming: 0 bases; junction bases outside the gene matches: 7. This CDR3 contains 17 residues. Germline CDR1 and CDR2: MGHRA and YSYEKL. The CDR3 sequence is CASSQSRTGYSNQPQHF. In DNA, the CDR3 is TGCGCCAGCAGCCAATCTAGGACAGGCTATAGCAATCAGCCCCAGCATTTT.

The rearrangement uses TRBV10-1 and TRBJ2-7; 8 bases map to TRBD2. This CDR3 has 14 amino acids. With 6 bases clipped from V and 1 base from J, the junction kept 5 bases outside the gene matches. The germline gives CDR1 WNHNN, CDR2 SYGVQD (reference sequence). CDR3 sequence (DNA): TGCGCCAGCAGAGTCCTAGCGGGTTCCTACGAGCAGTACTTC. It codes for CASRVLAGSYEQYF.

The rearrangement uses TRBV7-9 and TRBJ1-2; 9 bases agree with TRBD1. V gave up 5 bases and J gave up 4 bases; unmatched junction bases: 11. Looked up from germline, CDR1 is SEHNR and CDR2 is FQNEAQ (reference sequence). This CDR3 has 16 residues. CDR3 DNA sequence: TGTGCCAGCAGCGGTTTGGACAGGGGAAATCCCTATGGCTACACCTTC. It specifies CASSGLDRGNPYGYTF.

This chain joins TRBV10-2 and TRBJ2-1, with 16 bases lining up with TRBD2. In germline, CDR1 is WSHSY, CDR2 SAAADI. The CDR3 loop spans 15 amino acids. The junction had 4 bases not matched to a gene; V was cut back by 6 bases and J by 8 bases. Written as DNA, the CDR3 is TGCGCCAGCAGGGGACTAGCGGGAGGGCCTGATGAGCAGTTCTTC. This sequence encodes CASRGLAGGPDEQFF.

The CDR3 region is CASSDGGNTIYF. CDR3 coding DNA: TGTGCCAGCAGCGACGGGGGAAACACCATATATTTT. The chain couples TRBV7-2 to TRBJ1-3, with D unclear. CDR1 and CDR2 from the germline V gene are SGHTA and FQGNSA. Trimming removed 5 bases from V and 4 bases from J, with 6 bases in between. This CDR3 spans 12 amino acids.

This chain connects TRBV27 to TRBJ2-1, with 15 bases identical to TRBD2. Germline values: CDR1 MNHEY, CDR2 SMNVEV (reference sequence). V trimming: 10 bases; J trimming: 4 bases; junction bases outside the gene matches: 14. CDR3 length: 18 amino acids. CDR3 bases: TGTGCCATACGGGATGGGACTAGCGGGGGGAAAGGATACAATGAGCAGTTCTTC. It encodes CAIRDGTSGGKGYNEQFF.

The genes are TRBV10-1 and TRBJ2-3, with a tentative D call TRBD2 (6 bases). There are 16 residues in the CDR3. Trimming took 0 bases from V and 8 from J, leaving 18 bases between them. Germline V gene data show CDR1 as WNHNN and CDR2 as SYGVQD (reference sequence). DNA for the CDR3: TGCGCCAGCAGTGAGTCGATGGAGGGCGTCCGTGCTACGCAGTATTTT. Encoded protein: CASSESMEGVRATQYF.

The chain carries TRBV4-3 and TRBJ2-1; D unresolved. The CDR3 spans 13 residues. Germline-derived CDR1 and CDR2 are LGHNA and YSLEER. V was pared by 0 bases and J by 10 bases, with 10 bases between. This CDR3 reads CASSQENIPEQFF. The CDR3 DNA sequence: TGCGCCAGCAGCCAAGAAAATATCCCCGAGCAGTTCTTC.

The chain joins TRBV7-9 to TRBJ2-1; D gene ambiguous. CDR3 length: 12 residues. CDR1 and CDR2 from the germline V gene are SEHNR and FQNEAQ (reference sequence). V was clipped by 5 bases and J by 3 bases, with 5 bases between them. CDR3: CASSDLYNEQFF. Written as DNA, the CDR3 is TGTGCCAGCAGCGACCTCTACAATGAGCAGTTCTTC.

This sequence joins TRBV4-3 and TRBJ2-7; 11 bases are a match to TRBD2. The CDR3 contains 18 residues. CDR1 and CDR2 (germline): LGHNA, YSLEER. V was clipped by 1 base and J by 2 bases; unmatched bases: 10. In DNA, the CDR3 is TGCGCCAGCAGCCAAGGGCTAGCGGGAGGCACCGTAACCTACGAGCAGTACTTC. This translates into CASSQGLAGGTVTYEQYF.

A remark on this clone: This sample includes further DNA sequences coding for the same CDR3. This chain connects TRBV11-2 to TRBJ2-7; D is undetermined. Germline V gene data show CDR1 as SGHAT and CDR2 as FQNNGV. The CDR3 contains 14 residues. Trimming shortened V by 1 base and J by 2 bases, and 9 bases separated the two germline ends. CDR3 protein: CASSLVSGPYEQYF. The CDR3 DNA reads as TGTGCCAGCAGCTTAGTGTCCGGGCCCTACGAGCAGTACTTC.

The V gene is TRBV5-1, the J gene TRBJ2-2, with D possibly being TRBD2 (5 bases). Trimming took 1 base from V and 6 from J, leaving 10 bases between them. Germline V CDR1 and CDR2: SGHRS, YFSETQ. The CDR3 totals 14 residues. This chain's CDR3 is CASSLQQRAGELFF. The DNA of the CDR3 is TGCGCCAGCAGCTTGCAACAGAGGGCCGGGGAGCTGTTTTTT.

The CDR3 region is CASSLRGARSYEQYF. In DNA form, the CDR3 reads TGTGCCAGCAGTCTTCGGGGGGCGAGGAGCTACGAGCAGTACTTC. This chain links TRBV13 with TRBJ2-7; possible D gene TRBD2, 7 bases. The ends were cut back, 6 bases at V and 3 bases at J, with 18 bases in the middle. From germline, CDR1 is PRHDT and CDR2 FYEKMQ (reference sequence). The CDR3 sequence is 15 residues long.

The CDR3 loop is CASSYRGNNYGYTF. CDR3 DNA: TGTGCCAGCAGTTACCGTGGAAATAACTATGGCTACACCTTC. V is TRBV6-5 and J is TRBJ1-2, with D hard to call. This CDR3 has 14 amino acids. V was cut by 2 bases and J by 1 base, with 8 bases left in between. Germline lookup yields CDR1 MNHEY and CDR2 SVGAGI.